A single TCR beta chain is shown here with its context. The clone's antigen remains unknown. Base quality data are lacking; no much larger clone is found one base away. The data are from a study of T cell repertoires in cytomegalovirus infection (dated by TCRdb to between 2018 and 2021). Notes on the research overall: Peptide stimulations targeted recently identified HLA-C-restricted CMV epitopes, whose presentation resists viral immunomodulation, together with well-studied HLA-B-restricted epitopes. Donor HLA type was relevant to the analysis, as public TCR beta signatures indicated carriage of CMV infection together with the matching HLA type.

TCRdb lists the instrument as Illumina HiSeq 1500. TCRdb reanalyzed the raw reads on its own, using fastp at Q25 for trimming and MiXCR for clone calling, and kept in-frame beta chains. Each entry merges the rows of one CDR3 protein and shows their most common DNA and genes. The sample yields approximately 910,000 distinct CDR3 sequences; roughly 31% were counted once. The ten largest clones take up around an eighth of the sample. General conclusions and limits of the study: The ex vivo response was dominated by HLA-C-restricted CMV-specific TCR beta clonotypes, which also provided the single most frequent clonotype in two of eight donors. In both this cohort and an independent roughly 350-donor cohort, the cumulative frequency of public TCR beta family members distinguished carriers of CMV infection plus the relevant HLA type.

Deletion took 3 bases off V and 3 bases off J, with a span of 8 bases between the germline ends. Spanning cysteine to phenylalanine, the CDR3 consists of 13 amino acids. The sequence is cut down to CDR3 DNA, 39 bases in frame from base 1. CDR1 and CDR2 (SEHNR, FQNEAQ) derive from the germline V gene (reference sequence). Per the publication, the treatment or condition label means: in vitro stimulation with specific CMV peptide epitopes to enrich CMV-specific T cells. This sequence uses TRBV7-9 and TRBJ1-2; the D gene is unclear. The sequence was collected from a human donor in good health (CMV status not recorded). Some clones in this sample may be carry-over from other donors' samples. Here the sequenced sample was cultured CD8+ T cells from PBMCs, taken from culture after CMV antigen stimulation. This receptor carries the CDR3 CASSLVSHYGYTF. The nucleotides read TGTGCCAGCAGCTTGGTCAGCCACTATGGCTACACCTTC.